This is a list of T cell receptor beta chains from one sample in a study of blood T cell repertoires in COVID-19. Clones were read by immunoSEQ multiplex PCR, and TCRdb kept only the in-frame ones, dropping some. Among 200,000 to 300,000 clones listed, around 90% were seen once. Sample: peripheral blood. The receptors originated from a human donor in a cohort sampled during active COVID-19. The CDR3 runs from the conserved cysteine through the conserved F or W. The D gene is left open where the match is weak. Clone size, where shown, is once, few, many, or a class for clones that have expanded.

V gene	D gene	J gene	clone size	CDR3 DNA	CDR3 protein
TRBV4-2	TRBD1	TRBJ2-3	.	TGTGCCAGCAGCCAGGGAGGACAGGGCCGGGATACGCAGTATTTT	CASSQGGQGRDTQYF
TRBV9	.	TRBJ2-7	few	TGTGCCAGCAGCCTGTCCCGGGAGACCTACGAGCAGTACTTC	CASSLSRETYEQYF
TRBV11-2	TRBD1	TRBJ1-4	.	TGTGCCAGCAGCCTAGACAGGGCAACTAATGAAAAACTGTTTTTT	CASSLDRATNEKLFF
TRBV9	.	TRBJ2-6	.	TGTGCCAGCAGCGTAAGGGGGTCTGGGGCCAACGTCCTGACTTTC	CASSVRGSGANVLTF
TRBV3-1/TRBV3-2	TRBD2	TRBJ2-7	once	TGTGCCACTCTATCGGGGGGAAACGAGCAGTACTTC	CATLSGGNEQYF
TRBV4-1	.	TRBJ1-5	.	TGCGCCAGCAGCCAAGATCATGAGGGCTCTCGAGATCAGCCCCAGCATTTT	CASSQDHEGSRDQPQHF
TRBV15	.	TRBJ1-2	many	TGTGCCACCAGCAGAGATGGTGGCAGGGCAGCTCATGGCTACACCTTC	CATSRDGGRAAHGYTF
TRBV9	.	TRBJ2-7	.	TGTGCCAGCAGCGCCCTTTACGAGCAGTACTTC	CASSALYEQYF
TRBV25-1	TRBD1	TRBJ1-4	.	TGTGCCAGCACGACAGGGAATGAAAAACTGTTTTTT	CASTTGNEKLFF
TRBV5-1	TRBD1	TRBJ1-2	.	TGCGCCAGCAGCCCACGGACAGGGGGGACCTATGGCTACACCTTC	CASSPRTGGTYGYTF
TRBV5-1	.	TRBJ2-5	.	TGCGCCAGCAGCGCCTTGGAATACGGGGAGACCCAGTACTTC	CASSALEYGETQYF
TRBV4-3	TRBD1	TRBJ2-7	.	TGCGCCAGCAGCCAAGGGACAGGGGTCGGCTACGAGCAGTACTTC	CASSQGTGVGYEQYF
TRBV14	TRBD1	TRBJ1-2	.	TGTGCCAGCAGCCACCTGGGACAGAACTATGGCTACACCTTC	CASSHLGQNYGYTF
TRBV2	.	TRBJ1-5	.	TGTGCCAGCAGTGACGAGGGAAGGGTGCCCCAGCATTTT	CASSDEGRVPQHF
TRBV5-6	TRBD2	TRBJ2-1	once	TGTGCCAGCAGCTTGGTCGGGAGGAACTACAATGAGCAGTTCTTC	CASSLVGRNYNEQFF
TRBV2	TRBD2	TRBJ2-7	.	TGTGCCAGCGAGAGCGGGACTAGCGGGAGGGCCGACACCTACGAGCAGTACTTC	CASESGTSGRADTYEQYF
TRBV3-1/TRBV3-2	.	TRBJ2-3	.	TGTGCCAGCAGCCAAGATGGGAGGTCGGGCAAGTATTTT	CASSQDGRSGKYF
TRBV7-9	TRBD1	TRBJ1-2	few	TGTGCCAGCAGCTTACCGGGACAGGTTCATGGCTACACCTTC	CASSLPGQVHGYTF
TRBV7-8	TRBD1	TRBJ2-7	.	TGTGCCAGCACCCCGGGGACAGGGGGCCTCGAGCAGTACTTC	CASTPGTGGLEQYF
TRBV30	.	TRBJ2-2	.	TGTGCCTGGAGTGTATTTAGCACCGGGGAGCTGTTTTTT	CAWSVFSTGELFF
TRBV18	.	TRBJ2-7	once	TGTGCCAGCTCACCCAAGGGGCCGACCCCCTACGAGCAGTACTTC	CASSPKGPTPYEQYF
TRBV5-6	TRBD2	TRBJ2-6	.	TGTGCCAGCAGCGCGACTAGCGGGAGAGTTCCTGGGGCCAACGTCCTGACTTTC	CASSATSGRVPGANVLTF
TRBV4-3	TRBD1	TRBJ2-7	.	TGCGCCAGCAGCCAGGCTTTGGGACAGGGGGCTCGAGAGCAGTACTTC	CASSQALGQGAREQYF
TRBV5-6	.	TRBJ1-2	.	TGTGCCAGCAGCTTGGCTTTGGAGAATTATGGCTACACCTTC	CASSLALENYGYTF
TRBV10-3	TRBD1	TRBJ2-1	.	TGTGCCATCAGTGAGGGGACAGGGGGACGATACAATGAGCAGTTCTTC	CAISEGTGGRYNEQFF
TRBV5-8	TRBD1	TRBJ1-2	.	TGTGCCAGCAGCTTGGCCGGGACAGGCCGCCGGGGGGATGGCTACACCTTC	CASSLAGTGRRGDGYTF
TRBV27	.	TRBJ1-2	.	TGTGCCAGCGCCCCCCAAGGGGCCAACTATGGCTACACCTTC	CASAPQGANYGYTF
TRBV10-3	TRBD2	TRBJ2-7	.	TGTGCCCATACTAGCGGGCTTTCCTACGAGCAGTACTTC	CAHTSGLSYEQYF
TRBV6-4	TRBD1	TRBJ1-1	.	TGTGCCAGCCAAAAGGACAGGGGGATGAACACTGAAGCTTTCTTT	CASQKDRGMNTEAFF
TRBV28	.	TRBJ2-1	.	TGTGCCAGTAACGAAGTCAGGGTTCCCTACAATGAGCAGTTCTTC	CASNEVRVPYNEQFF
TRBV7-9	TRBD1	TRBJ1-2	.	TGTGCCAGCACCAGGACAGGCTTCAGTGGCTACACCTTC	CASTRTGFSGYTF
TRBV4-1	.	TRBJ2-7	.	TGCGCCAGCAGCCAAGTTAGGGGCGTGATCCCCTACGAGCAGTACTTC	CASSQVRGVIPYEQYF
TRBV7-2	TRBD2	TRBJ2-5	.	TGTGCCAGCAGCTTAGTTGCTAGCGGGGGGGCCGGGGAGACCCAGTACTTC	CASSLVASGGAGETQYF
TRBV5-1	.	TRBJ2-1	.	TGCGCCAGCAGCTTGGGTCTAAACTTTAATGAGCAGTTCTTC	CASSLGLNFNEQFF
TRBV12-3/TRBV12-4	.	TRBJ1-4	few	TGTGCCAGCAGCCGAGGACAGAGGTACCCTTTTTTT	CASSRGQRYPFF
TRBV30	.	TRBJ1-4	.	TGTGCCTCGGCGGGGGGGGCTAATGAAAAACTGTTTTTT	CASAGGANEKLFF
TRBV9	TRBD2	TRBJ2-3	.	TGTGCCAGCAGCCACTCGGCGGCTAGCGGGAGGGCTCCCGATCAAAATACGCAGTATTTT	CASSHSAASGRAPDQNTQYF
TRBV5-1	.	TRBJ2-6	.	TGCGCCAGCATTCCAGGGGCTGGGGCCAACGTCCTGACTTTC	CASIPGAGANVLTF
TRBV27	.	TRBJ2-5	.	TGTGCCAGCAGTCTCTCCGGAGAAGAGACCCAGTACTTC	CASSLSGEETQYF
TRBV5-4	TRBD2	TRBJ2-3	once	TGTGCCAGCTCGGGAGGTAGCACAGATACGCAGTATTTT	CASSGGSTDTQYF
TRBV28	TRBD1	TRBJ1-1	.	TGTGCCAGCAGGGGGACAGGGTTCCCAACGGGGACTGAAGCTTTCTTT	CASRGTGFPTGTEAFF
TRBV19	TRBD1	TRBJ2-3	.	TGTGCCAGTAGGCGGGGACAGGGCACAGATACGCAGTATTTT	CASRRGQGTDTQYF
TRBV5-1	.	TRBJ2-2	once	TGCGCCAGCAGCTTGGTTGCAGGGGTGGCCGGGGAGCTGTTTTTT	CASSLVAGVAGELFF
TRBV5-8	TRBD1	TRBJ2-7	.	TGTGCCAGCAGCTTGGGACAGGGGGCGACCTACGAGCAGTACTTC	CASSLGQGATYEQYF
TRBV18	TRBD1	TRBJ1-1	.	TGTGCCAGCTCACCTTGGACAGGGGAGAACACTGAAGCTTTCTTT	CASSPWTGENTEAFF